The 27 T cell receptor beta chains reported below all come from one sample, sequenced in a study of blood T cell repertoires in COVID-19. Here immunoSEQ multiplex PCR was the method, and the copy in TCRdb shows in-frame clones only, minus some. This sample carries fewer than 250,000 clones, approximately 85% of them seen once, and the ten largest clones take about 0.93%. The material sequenced was peripheral blood. The receptors were gathered from a man in his forties with acute or convalescent COVID-19.

This chain links TRBV4-1 with TRBJ1-3; 9 nucleotides line up with TRBD1. The ends lost 2 bases at V and 0 bases at J; junction bases unmatched: 8. The V gene's germline CDR1 is MGHRA and CDR2 YSYEKL. The CDR3 sequence is 18 residues long. The CDR3: CASSQLTGTGSSGNTIYF. The CDR3 region has the DNA TGCGCCAGCAGCCAACTAACCGGGACAGGGAGCTCTGGAAACACCATATATTTT.

V usage is TRBV2 and J usage is TRBJ2-3; perhaps TRBD2 as D (6 bases). This CDR3 contains 13 residues. V dropped 4 bases and J dropped 4 bases, with 9 bases sitting between them. Germline values: CDR1 SNHLY, CDR2 FYNNEI. CDR3 in DNA: TGTGCCAGCAGTGCGACTAGAGCAGATACGCAGTATTTT. As protein: CASSATRADTQYF.

The V gene is TRBV30, the J gene TRBJ1-1, with D perhaps matching TRBD1 (5 bases). The CDR3 is 11 amino acids. V lost 1 base, J lost 8 bases, and 8 bases lay in between. Germline CDR1 is GTSNPN and CDR2 is SVGIG (reference sequence). This chain's CDR3 is CAWSGGGEAFF. DNA for the CDR3: TGTGCCTGGAGTGGCGGGGGAGAAGCTTTCTTT.

The chain links TRBV7-3 to TRBJ2-1; 11 bases match TRBD2. Losses at the gene ends were 5 bases for V and 10 bases for J; bases not matched to a gene: 7. Germline-derived CDR1 and CDR2 are SGHTA and FQGTGA. There are 14 residues in the CDR3. CDR3 sequence: CASSPGLAVDEQFF. CDR3 nucleotides: TGTGCCAGCAGCCCGGGACTAGCGGTAGACGAGCAGTTCTTC.

V and J are TRBV5-1 and TRBJ1-1, with D tentatively TRBD1 (5 bases). Per the germline V gene, CDR1 is SGHRS and CDR2 is YFSETQ. Trimming took off 1 base at V and 11 bases at J, with 12 bases between the two ends. This CDR3 comprises 12 residues. CDR3 coding DNA: TGCGCCAGCAGCTTGAATCAGGGTTGGGCTTTCTTT. Translating it yields CASSLNQGWAFF.

The V call is TRBV27, the J call TRBJ2-4, with a weak D call TRBD2 (7 bases). Trimming took off 0 bases at V and 10 bases at J, with 13 bases between the two ends. The CDR3 covers 14 residues. Germline assignment: CDR1 MNHEY and CDR2 SMNVEV (reference sequence). This chain's CDR3 is CASSLSGGARIQYF. The CDR3 DNA reads as TGTGCCAGCAGTTTATCTGGGGGGGCGCGTATTCAGTACTTC.

This clone was seen only a few times. The chain recombines TRBV28 with TRBJ2-3; 10 positions agree with TRBD2. Germline trimming cut 8 bases from V and 2 bases from J; bases unmatched to any gene: 7. The CDR3 spans 15 residues. Germline V gene data show CDR1 as MDHEN and CDR2 as SYDVKM. CDR3 region: CASPPAGGVTDTQYF. The CDR3 DNA is TGTGCCAGCCCCCCAGCGGGGGGGGTCACAGATACGCAGTATTTT.

CDR3 nucleotide sequence: TGTGCCAGCAGTGAAGTGGGGGCGGTGGGAAATGAGCAGTTCTTC. Translating it yields CASSEVGAVGNEQFF. The rearrangement links TRBV2 to TRBJ2-1, with D perhaps matching TRBD1 (6 bases). CDR3 size: 15 residues. From germline, CDR1 is SNHLY and CDR2 FYNNEI. Trimming stripped 1 base from V and 7 bases from J, with 14 bases between.

J is TRBJ1-4 and V is TRBV6-1, with D possibly TRBD1 on 5 matching bases. With 6 bases removed from V and 4 bases from J, the gap between germline ends came to 12 bases. Germline CDR1 MNHNS, CDR2 SASEGT. The length of the CDR3 is 14 residues. CDR3 bases: TGTGCCAGCAGACCCGCGGGGGGTAATGAAAAACTGTTTTTT. It codes for CASRPAGGNEKLFF.

This chain joins TRBV5-5 and TRBJ1-1; possible D gene TRBD1, 6 bases. This CDR3 has 13 amino acids. Trimming removed 6 bases at V and 4 bases at J, with 13 bases between. Per germline, CDR1 SGHKS and CDR2 YYEKEE (reference sequence). As DNA, the CDR3 is TGTGCCAGCATAAAGGGGGTGGGCACTGAAGCTTTCTTT. This gives the protein CASIKGVGTEAFF.

The chain links TRBV6-5 to TRBJ1-1; TRBD1 agrees at 9 bases. Germline V gene lookup returns CDR1 MNHEY and CDR2 SVGAGI. The length of the CDR3 is 14 residues. V gave up 7 bases and J gave up 5 bases; unmatched junction bases: 8. The CDR3, as DNA: TGTGCCAGCACCCTGACAGGGGGGGTTACTGAAGCTTTCTTT. Amino acid sequence: CASTLTGGVTEAFF.

The CDR3 DNA follows: TGTGCCAGCAGCGCAACAGCAGGGGATCAGCCCCAGCATTTT. It codes for CASSATAGDQPQHF. The genes are TRBV9 and TRBJ1-5, with D possibly being TRBD1 (6 bases). Trimming stripped 3 bases from V and 5 bases from J, with 12 bases between. The CDR3 loop spans 14 amino acids. Germline values: CDR1 SGDLS, CDR2 YYNGEE.

V usage is TRBV30 and J usage is TRBJ1-2, with D tentatively TRBD1 (5 bases). This CDR3 has 15 amino acids. Per the germline V gene, CDR1 is GTSNPN and CDR2 is SVGIG (reference sequence). V was clipped by 2 bases and J by 5 bases, with 18 bases between them. CDR3 nucleotide sequence: TGTGCCTGGAGTTCGTCTTTCGGGCGGGGGTATGGCTACACCTTC. Residues: CAWSSSFGRGYGYTF.

This clone was seen just once. The gene calls are TRBV7-2 and TRBJ2-7; no reliable D call. CDR3 size: 13 residues. Germline CDR1 is SGHTA and CDR2 is FQGNSA. V was shortened by 3 bases and J by 0 bases, with 6 bases between the two germline ends. CDR3 in amino acids: CASSFFISYEQYF. The CDR3 nucleotides read TGTGCCAGCAGCTTTTTTATCTCCTACGAGCAGTACTTC. The whole variable domain, remainder taken from reference TRBV7-2 and TRBJ2-7, is GAGVSQSPSNKVTEKGKDVELRCDPISGHTALYWYRQSLGQGLEFLIYFQGNSAPDKSGLPSDRFSAERTGGSVSTLTIQRTQQEDSAVYLCASSFFISYEQYFGPGTRLTVT.

V and J are TRBV19 and TRBJ2-3, with 7 positions matching TRBD1. Germline assignment: CDR1 LNHDA and CDR2 SQIVND (reference sequence). The ends lost 6 bases at V and 0 bases at J; junction bases unmatched: 3. The CDR3 contains 14 residues. The CDR3 nucleotides read TGTGCCAGTAGCGGACAGGCTAGCACAGATACGCAGTATTTT. Its protein product is CASSGQASTDTQYF. Full variable domain (missing parts from reference TRBV19 and TRBJ2-3): DGGITQSPKYLFRKEGQNVTLSCEQNLNHDAMYWYRQDPGQGLRLIYYSQIVNDFQKGDIAEGYSVSREKKESFPLTVTSAQKNPTAFYLCASSGQASTDTQYFGPGTRLTVL.

The chain employs TRBV7-2 and TRBJ1-1; 11 bases are shared with TRBD1. The CDR3 is 15 amino acids. Germline V CDR1 and CDR2: SGHTA, FQGNSA. V lost 5 bases, J lost 5 bases, and 7 bases stayed unmatched. The CDR3 bases are TGTGCCAGCAGCCCCCAGGGGACAGGGGGAACTGAAGCTTTCTTT. Translation gives CASSPQGTGGTEAFF. The full variable domain, completed using reference TRBV7-2 and TRBJ1-1, is GAGVSQSPSNKVTEKGKDVELRCDPISGHTALYWYRQSLGQGLEFLIYFQGNSAPDKSGLPSDRFSAERTGGSVSTLTIQRTQQEDSAVYLCASSPQGTGGTEAFFGQGTRLTVV.

This clone was detected once. J is TRBJ1-6 and V is TRBV6-6; the match to TRBD1 covers 8 bases. Trimming took 5 bases from V and 5 from J; bases not matched to a gene: 2. CDR3 length: 14 amino acids. Per germline, CDR1 MNHNY and CDR2 SVGAGI (reference sequence). The CDR3 nucleotides read TGTGCCAGCAGTAAGACAGGGGATAATTCACCCCTCCACTTT. Translating it yields CASSKTGDNSPLHF.

This rearrangement joins TRBV11-3 to TRBJ2-3; 8 positions agree with TRBD1. J gave up 5 bases and V 1 base, and 8 bases lay outside the gene matches. The CDR3 runs to 16 residues. Germline assignment: CDR1 SGHNT and CDR2 YENEEA. For the CDR3, the DNA is TGTGCCAGCAGCTTAGGCGGCGACAGGGGAAAAGATACGCAGTATTTT. The encoded protein is CASSLGGDRGKDTQYF. The variable domain in full, completed from reference TRBV11-3 and TRBJ2-3, reads EAGVVQSPRYKIIEKKQPVAFWCNPISGHNTLYWYLQNLGQGPELLIRYENEEAVDDSQLPKDRFSAERLKGVDSTLKIQPAELGDSAVYLCASSLGGDRGKDTQYFGPGTRLTVL.

V is TRBV5-5 and J is TRBJ1-2; TRBD1 is a possible D gene (6 bases). Germline CDR1 and CDR2: SGHKS and YYEKEE (reference sequence). This CDR3 region has 15 residues. V shed 1 base and J shed 8 bases, with 18 bases lying between them. The CDR3 spells CASSLNRAGGTGYTF. In DNA, the CDR3 is TGTGCCAGCAGCTTGAATAGAGCGGGGGGCACGGGCTACACCTTC.

The chain links TRBV6-5 to TRBJ2-7, with 7 positions matching TRBD1. The ends lost 7 bases at V and 2 bases at J; junction bases unmatched: 5. Germline values: CDR1 MNHEY, CDR2 SVGAGI. The CDR3 has 13 residues. The CDR3 spells CASKVGTAYEQYF. CDR3 DNA: TGTGCCAGCAAGGTAGGGACAGCCTACGAGCAGTACTTC.

The chain combines TRBV7-6 with TRBJ1-5; the D gene is possibly TRBD1 (6 bases). Trimming took off 5 bases at V and 2 bases at J, with 7 bases between the two ends. The germline V gene encodes CDR1 SGHVS and CDR2 FNYEAQ. This CDR3 region has 13 residues. The CDR3, as DNA: TGTGCCAGCAGCGAGGGGGGCAATCAGCCCCAGCATTTT. Translating gives CASSEGGNQPQHF.

The chain couples TRBV5-4 to TRBJ2-2; 8 bases agree with TRBD1. J gave up 5 bases and V 1 base, and 10 bases lay outside the gene matches. The germline gives CDR1 SGHNT, CDR2 YYREEE (reference sequence). This CDR3 contains 17 residues. The CDR3 nucleotides are TGTGCCAGCAGCTTGTTGGTCAGGGGGCGCCGAACCGGGGAGCTGTTTTTT. This translates into CASSLLVRGRRTGELFF.

For this clone: The same CDR3 is also encoded by other DNA sequences in this sample. The rearrangement links TRBV14 to TRBJ1-4; no definite D call. Germline assignment: CDR1 SGHDN and CDR2 FVKESK. There are 15 residues in the CDR3. Deletions cut 5 bases from V and 4 bases from J, with 14 bases between. CDR3 DNA: TGTGCCAGCAGCGACTTGGAGGGATTTAATGAAAAACTGTTTTTT. Amino acid sequence: CASSDLEGFNEKLFF.

V and J are TRBV19 and TRBJ1-2; 7 nucleotides match TRBD1. In germline, CDR1 is LNHDA, CDR2 SQIVND (reference sequence). V gave up 7 bases and J gave up 2 bases; unmatched junction bases: 10. The CDR3 length is 15 residues. CDR3 in DNA: TGTGCCAGTACCACCCCCGGGACAGTAAACTATGGCTACACCTTC. Protein: CASTTPGTVNYGYTF.

The rearrangement links TRBV7-8 to TRBJ2-1; 8 nucleotides line up with TRBD2. Germline CDR1 reads SGHVS; CDR2 reads FQNEAQ. J was trimmed by 4 bases and V by 3 bases; bases with no gene match: 5. The CDR3 contains 15 residues. Here the CDR3 reads CASSFSGGIYNEQFF. In nucleotides, the CDR3 is TGTGCCAGCAGCTTCAGCGGGGGAATTTACAATGAGCAGTTCTTC. The full variable domain, completed using reference TRBV7-8 and TRBJ2-1, is GAGVSQSPRYKVAKRGQDVALRCDPISGHVSLFWYQQALGQGPEFLTYFQNEAQLDKSGLPSDRFFAERPEGSVSTLKIQRTQQEDSAVYLCASSFSGGIYNEQFFGPGTRLTVL.

The J gene is TRBJ1-2, the V gene TRBV11-2; D gene unclear. V lost 1 base to trimming and J lost 8 bases, with 14 bases between them. The CDR3 extends over 14 amino acids. Germline V gene sequence: CDR1 SGHAT, CDR2 FQNNGV. The CDR3, as DNA: TGTGCCAGCAGCTTAGTAGTGCGATTAGAGGGCTACACCTTC. This codes for CASSLVVRLEGYTF.

This sequence joins TRBV15 and TRBJ2-3, with a possible D match to TRBD1 (7 bases). CDR1 is LNHNV, CDR2 YYDKDF, per germline (reference sequence). CDR3 length: 16 amino acids. Trimming cost V 3 bases and J 6 bases, with 19 bases left between them. The CDR3 loop is CATSSPRAGGYDTQYF. CDR3 sequence (DNA): TGTGCCACCAGCAGCCCGCGGGCAGGGGGGTACGATACGCAGTATTTT. The full variable domain, in which reference TRBV15 and TRBJ2-3 provide the parts outside the CDR3, is DAMVIQNPRYQVTQFGKPVTLSCSQTLNHNVMYWYQQKSSQAPKLLFHYYDKDFNNEADTPDNFQSRRPNTSFCFLDIRSPGLGDTAMYLCATSSPRAGGYDTQYFGPGTRLTVL.